A single sample gave rise to the 16 T cell receptor beta chains below, sequenced in a study of metastatic and nonmetastatic thyroid tumors. With MiXCR, TCRdb called clones anew from the PCR reads. This table holds 20,000 to 25,000 clones, roughly 15% found once. Among the patients, none had received any treatment before thyroid surgery. The specimen sequenced was tumor tissue. Receptors were obtained from a female donor with papillary thyroid cancer or a benign thyroid nodule (not recorded which). Some clones in this sample may be carry-over from other donors' samples.

The V and J genes are TRBV6-4 and TRBJ2-7; D perhaps matches TRBD2 (6 bases). The CDR3 is 13 residues long. With 2 bases removed from V and 4 bases from J, the gap between germline ends came to 9 bases. The germline gives CDR1 MRHNA, CDR2 SNTAGT. The CDR3 here is CASSDTSTYEQYV. CDR3 coding DNA: TGTGCCAGCAGTGACACTAGCACTTACGAGCAGTACGTC.

This clone has ten or more counts. The CDR3 here is CASSLMGTAEAFF. The CDR3 nucleotides are TGTGCCAGCAGCTTAATGGGGACTGCCGAAGCTTTCTTT. The rearrangement joins TRBV7-3 to TRBJ1-1, with D tentatively TRBD1 (5 bases). V lost 1 base to trimming and J lost 8 bases, with 11 bases between them. Germline V CDR1 and CDR2: SGHTA, FQGTGA. The CDR3 is made up of 13 amino acids. Based on the CDR3 plus reference TRBV7-3 and TRBJ1-1, the full variable domain is GAGVSQTPSNKVTEKGKYVELRCDPISGHTALYWYRQSLGQGPEFLIYFQGTGAADDSGLPNDRFFAVRPEGSVSTLKIQRTERGDSAVYLCASSLMGTAEAFFGQGTRLTVV.

This clone was recorded many times. This chain connects TRBV5-1 to TRBJ1-2, with D tentatively TRBD1 (6 bases). CDR1 and CDR2 (germline): SGHRS, YFSETQ. V lost 3 bases to trimming and J lost 8 bases, with 11 bases between them. The CDR3 loop spans 12 amino acids. The DNA for the CDR3 is TGCGCCAGCAGCTCCTGGACAGAAGGCTACACCTTC. This gives the protein CASSSWTEGYTF.

This clone came up many times. J is TRBJ2-3 and V is TRBV24-1; D perhaps matches TRBD2 (6 bases). CDR3 length: 14 residues. The V and J ends lost 3 bases and 2 bases respectively, with 8 bases between them. From germline, CDR1 is KGHDR and CDR2 SFDVKD. CDR3 coding DNA: TGTGCCACCAGTGATGGGGGGTACACAGATACGCAGTATTTT. Its protein is CATSDGGYTDTQYF.

As concerns this clone: A much larger clone sits a single nucleotide away, making a read error possible. The same CDR3 arises from other DNA sequences in this sample as well. The chain has TRBV19 and TRBJ1-2; D ambiguous. The V gene lost 3 bases and the J gene lost 8 bases, with 10 bases spanning the gap. Germline-derived CDR1 and CDR2 are LNHDA and SQIVND (reference sequence). The CDR3 length is 12 residues. The CDR3 spells CASSMRSGGYTF. The CDR3 bases are TGTGCCAGTAGTATGAGGTCTGGAGGCTACACCTTC.

The chain uses TRBV6-4 and TRBJ2-1; TRBD2 matches 9 bases. V lost 0 bases, J lost 3 bases, and 0 bases stayed unmatched. This CDR3 is 15 amino acids long. Germline V lookup: CDR1 MRHNA, CDR2 SNTAGT. The CDR3 DNA reads TGTGCCAGCAGTGACTCACTAGCGGGCTACAATGAGCAGTTCTTC. Amino acids: CASSDSLAGYNEQFF.

This clone was recorded many times. The chain joins TRBV2 to TRBJ2-7; D assignment may be TRBD1 or TRBD2 (6 bases each). The CDR3 has 15 amino acids. The ends were cut back, 7 bases at V and 9 bases at J, with 25 bases in the middle. Germline values: CDR1 SNHLY, CDR2 FYNNEI. This chain's CDR3 is CASTRSGATHEGQYF. The CDR3 region has the DNA TGTGCCAGCACCAGATCGGGGGCAACGCACGAGGGGCAGTACTTC.

This clone was observed many times. This chain connects TRBV20-1 to TRBJ2-4, with 8 bases matching TRBD1. J was trimmed by 7 bases and V by 5 bases; bases with no gene match: 7. The CDR3 runs to 13 residues. The germline gives CDR1 DFQATT, CDR2 SNEGSKA (reference sequence). The CDR3 bases are TGCAGTGCTGATACAGGGGGAAGGAACATTCAGTACTTC. Encoded protein: CSADTGGRNIQYF.

This clone appeared many times. The chain carries TRBV11-2 and TRBJ2-1, with 9 bases identical to TRBD2. With 0 bases clipped from V and 11 bases from J, the junction kept 8 bases outside the gene matches. The CDR3 loop spans 15 amino acids. The germline V gene has CDR1 SGHAT and CDR2 FQNNGV. CDR3 bases: TGTGCCAGCAGCTTAGAGAGCGGGGGGCTTTCCAAGCAGTTCTTC. Residues: CASSLESGGLSKQFF. The whole variable domain, filled in from reference TRBV11-2 and TRBJ2-1, reads EAGVAQSPRYKIIEKRQSVAFWCNPISGHATLYWYQQILGQGPKLLIQFQNNGVVDDSQLPKDRFSAERLKGVDSTLKIQPAKLEDSAVYLCASSLESGGLSKQFFGPGTRLTVL.

Relative to its sample, this clone is medium-sized. V and J are TRBV19 and TRBJ1-6; tentatively, D is TRBD1 (5 bases). The CDR3 length is 14 residues. Germline V lookup: CDR1 LNHDA, CDR2 SQIVND (reference sequence). The ends were cut back, 7 bases at V and 11 bases at J, with 18 bases in the middle. The CDR3 DNA follows: TGTGCCAGTACCCTGGCGGGGGGTTTGGCACCCCTCCACTTT. Translated, it gives CASTLAGGLAPLHF. The whole variable domain, remainder taken from reference TRBV19 and TRBJ1-6, is DGGITQSPKYLFRKEGQNVTLSCEQNLNHDAMYWYRQDPGQGLRLIYYSQIVNDFQKGDIAEGYSVSREKKESFPLTVTSAQKNPTAFYLCASTLAGGLAPLHFGNGTRLTVT.

There are many counts of this clone. It may be a read error: a sequence one base away is much more abundant. The chain joins TRBV14 to TRBJ2-7, with unresolved D. The germline V gene encodes CDR1 SGHDN and CDR2 FVKESK. The CDR3 has 12 residues. Trimming pared 5 bases from V and 3 bases from J, leaving 8 bases between. The CDR3 coding sequence is TGTGCCAGCAGCGCTTGGGGCTACGAGCAGTACTTC. Its translation is CASSAWGYEQYF.

The CDR3 DNA is TGCGCCAGCAGCCAAGCGGGAGTGGCAGATACGCAGTATTTT. As protein: CASSQAGVADTQYF. The V call is TRBV4-1, the J call TRBJ2-3, with D perhaps matching TRBD2 (6 bases). The CDR3 has 14 amino acids. CDR1 MGHRA and CDR2 YSYEKL come from the germline V gene. Trimming stripped 1 base from V and 4 bases from J, with 9 bases between.

This clone was seen repeatedly, ten times or more. This chain uses TRBV11-1 with TRBJ2-1, with 9 bases identical to TRBD2. This CDR3 comprises 14 residues. Germline assignment: CDR1 SGHAT and CDR2 FQDESV (reference sequence). V was pared by 1 base and J by 12 bases, with 7 bases of the junction left unmatched. The CDR3 sequence: CASSLGLAEARQFF. CDR3 bases: TGTGCCAGCAGCTTAGGACTAGCGGAGGCGAGGCAGTTCTTC.

This clone was recorded many times. The CDR3 nucleotides are TGTGCCAGCAGGCTACTAGCGGGAGGGCCCTCAAACGAGCAGTACTTC. Translating it yields CASRLLAGGPSNEQYF. This chain joins TRBV27 and TRBJ2-7; 13 bases map to TRBD2. The V and J ends lost 6 bases and 5 bases, in that order; junction bases with no gene match: 10. The germline CDR1 and CDR2 sequences are MNHEY and SMNVEV (reference sequence). This CDR3 has 16 amino acids.

V gene TRBV20-1 combines with J gene TRBJ2-5; TRBD2 is a possible D gene (6 bases). The CDR3 covers 13 residues. The V end was cut by 1 base, the J end by 7 bases, with 13 bases between. Germline V CDR1 and CDR2: DFQATT, SNEGSKA (reference sequence). The CDR3 region has the DNA TGCAGTGCTAGAGTACGCCTAGCGCCGACCCAGTACTTC. Its translation: CSARVRLAPTQYF.

This clone was seen only a few times. The rearrangement joins TRBV24-1 to TRBJ2-1; perhaps TRBD1 as D (5 bases). Trimming took 6 bases from V and 4 from J, leaving 12 bases between them. There are 14 residues in the CDR3. In germline, CDR1 is KGHDR, CDR2 SFDVKD. CDR3 sequence: CATSPLQGYNEQFF. The CDR3 DNA is TGTGCCACCAGTCCTCTGCAGGGTTACAATGAGCAGTTCTTC.